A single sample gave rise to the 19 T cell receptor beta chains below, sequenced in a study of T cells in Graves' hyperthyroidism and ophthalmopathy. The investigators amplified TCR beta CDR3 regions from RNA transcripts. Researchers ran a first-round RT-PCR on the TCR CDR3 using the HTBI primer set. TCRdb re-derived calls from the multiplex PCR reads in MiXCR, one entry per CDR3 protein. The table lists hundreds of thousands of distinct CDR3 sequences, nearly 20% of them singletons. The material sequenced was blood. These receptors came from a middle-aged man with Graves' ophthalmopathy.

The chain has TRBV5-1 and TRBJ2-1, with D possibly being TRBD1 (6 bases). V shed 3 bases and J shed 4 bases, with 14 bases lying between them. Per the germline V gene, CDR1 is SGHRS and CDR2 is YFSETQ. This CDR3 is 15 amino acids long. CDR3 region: CASSSPGHLYNEQFF. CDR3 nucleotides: TGCGCCAGCAGCTCTCCGGGACATCTATACAATGAGCAGTTCTTC.

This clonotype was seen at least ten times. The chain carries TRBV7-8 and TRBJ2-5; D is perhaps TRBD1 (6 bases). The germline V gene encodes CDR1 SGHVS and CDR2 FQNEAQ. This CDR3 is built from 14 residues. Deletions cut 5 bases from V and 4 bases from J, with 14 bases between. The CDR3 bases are TGTGCCAGCAGCGTCCCCGGGACACCAGAGACCCAGTACTTC. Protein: CASSVPGTPETQYF. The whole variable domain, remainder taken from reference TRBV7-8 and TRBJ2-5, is GAGVSQSPRYKVAKRGQDVALRCDPISGHVSLFWYQQALGQGPEFLTYFQNEAQLDKSGLPSDRFFAERPEGSVSTLKIQRTQQEDSAVYLCASSVPGTPETQYFGPGTRLLVL.

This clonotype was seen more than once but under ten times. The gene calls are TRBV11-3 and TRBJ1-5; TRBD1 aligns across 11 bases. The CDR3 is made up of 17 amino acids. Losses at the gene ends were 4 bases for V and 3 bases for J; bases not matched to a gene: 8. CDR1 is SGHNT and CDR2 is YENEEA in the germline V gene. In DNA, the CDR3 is TGTGCCAGCAGCTCCCCCCGGGGACAGGGGGACAATCAGCCCCAGCATTTT. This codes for CASSSPRGQGDNQPQHF.

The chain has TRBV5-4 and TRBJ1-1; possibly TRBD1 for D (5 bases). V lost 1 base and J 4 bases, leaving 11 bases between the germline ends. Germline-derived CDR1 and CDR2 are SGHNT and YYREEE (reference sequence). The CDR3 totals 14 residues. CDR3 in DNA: TGTGCCAGCAGCTTGTGGGGACCCGGCACTGAAGCTTTCTTT. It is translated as CASSLWGPGTEAFF.

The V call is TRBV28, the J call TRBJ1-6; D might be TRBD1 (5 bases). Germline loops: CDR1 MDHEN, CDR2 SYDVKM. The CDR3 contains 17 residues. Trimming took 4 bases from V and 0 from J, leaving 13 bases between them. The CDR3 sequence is CASSSSGPSSYNSPLHF. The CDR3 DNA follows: TGTGCCAGCAGTTCATCAGGGCCGAGCTCCTATAATTCACCCCTCCACTTT.

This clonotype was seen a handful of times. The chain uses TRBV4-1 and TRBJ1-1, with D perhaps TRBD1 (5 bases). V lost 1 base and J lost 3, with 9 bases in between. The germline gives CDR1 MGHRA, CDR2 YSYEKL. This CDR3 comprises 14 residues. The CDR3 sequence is CASSQGRVDTEAFF. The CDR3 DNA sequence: TGCGCCAGCAGCCAAGGCAGGGTTGACACTGAAGCTTTCTTT.

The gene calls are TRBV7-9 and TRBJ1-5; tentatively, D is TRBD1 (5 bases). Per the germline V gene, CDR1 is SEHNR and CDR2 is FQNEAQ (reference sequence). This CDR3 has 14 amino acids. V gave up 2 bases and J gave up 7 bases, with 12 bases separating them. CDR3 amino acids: CASSLQGKGQPQHF. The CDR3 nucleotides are TGTGCCAGCAGCTTACAGGGAAAGGGGCAGCCCCAGCATTTT.

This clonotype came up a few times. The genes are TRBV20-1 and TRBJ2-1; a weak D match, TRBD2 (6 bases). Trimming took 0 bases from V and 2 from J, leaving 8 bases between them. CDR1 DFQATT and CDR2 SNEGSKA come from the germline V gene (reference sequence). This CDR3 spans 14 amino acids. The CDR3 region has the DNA TGCAGTGCTAGAGACGGACTAACCTACAATGAGCAGTTCTTC. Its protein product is CSARDGLTYNEQFF.

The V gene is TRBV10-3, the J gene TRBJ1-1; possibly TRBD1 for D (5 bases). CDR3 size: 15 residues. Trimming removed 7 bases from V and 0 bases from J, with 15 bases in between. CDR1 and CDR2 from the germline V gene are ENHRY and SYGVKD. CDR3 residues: CAIISDKTMNTEAFF. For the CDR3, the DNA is TGTGCCATCATTTCGGACAAAACTATGAACACTGAAGCTTTCTTT.

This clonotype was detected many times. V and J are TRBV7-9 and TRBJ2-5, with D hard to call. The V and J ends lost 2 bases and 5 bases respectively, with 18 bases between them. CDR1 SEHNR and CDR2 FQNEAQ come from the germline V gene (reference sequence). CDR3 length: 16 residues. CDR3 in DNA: TGTGCCAGCAGCTTAAATCTCCGGGCAGAGAACGAGACCCAGTACTTC. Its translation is CASSLNLRAENETQYF.

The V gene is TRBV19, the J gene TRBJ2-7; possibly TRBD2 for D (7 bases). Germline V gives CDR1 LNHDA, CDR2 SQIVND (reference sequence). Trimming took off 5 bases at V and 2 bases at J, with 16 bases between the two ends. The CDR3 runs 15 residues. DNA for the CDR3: TGTGCCAGTAGTCTCCAGGGAGGGGGAACCTACGAGCAGTACTTC. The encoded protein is CASSLQGGGTYEQYF.

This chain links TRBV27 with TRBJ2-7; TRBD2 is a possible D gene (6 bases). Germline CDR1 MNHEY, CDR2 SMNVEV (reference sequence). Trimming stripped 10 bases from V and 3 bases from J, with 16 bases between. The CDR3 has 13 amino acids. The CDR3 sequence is CATRGNLIYEQYF. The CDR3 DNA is TGTGCCACCCGGGGGAATCTAATCTACGAGCAGTACTTC.

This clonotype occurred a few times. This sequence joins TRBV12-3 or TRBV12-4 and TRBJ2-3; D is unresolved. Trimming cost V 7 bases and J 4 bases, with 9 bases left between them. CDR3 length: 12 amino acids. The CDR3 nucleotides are TGTGCCAGCAAATTCTTATCAGATACGCAGTATTTT. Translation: CASKFLSDTQYF.

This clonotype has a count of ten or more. CDR3 sequence: CSAKRGYEQYF. The CDR3 DNA reads as TGCAGTGCTAAACGGGGCTACGAGCAGTACTTC. The rearrangement uses TRBV20-1 and TRBJ2-7; possibly TRBD2 for D (5 bases). The germline V and J ends were trimmed by 4 bases and 3 bases, with 7 bases remaining between them. This CDR3 spans 11 amino acids. Germline assignment: CDR1 DFQATT and CDR2 SNEGSKA (reference sequence).

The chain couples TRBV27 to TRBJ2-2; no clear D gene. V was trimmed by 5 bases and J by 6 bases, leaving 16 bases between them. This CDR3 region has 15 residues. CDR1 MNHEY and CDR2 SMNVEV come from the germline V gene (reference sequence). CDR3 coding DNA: TGTGCCAGCAGTCCGACTGGGGATAACGCCGGGGAGCTGTTTTTT. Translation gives CASSPTGDNAGELFF.

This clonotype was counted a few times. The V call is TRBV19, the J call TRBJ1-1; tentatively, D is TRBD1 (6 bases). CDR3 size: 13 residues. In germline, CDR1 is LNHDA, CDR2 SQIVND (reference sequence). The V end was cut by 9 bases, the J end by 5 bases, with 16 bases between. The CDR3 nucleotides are TGTGCCAGCCTGGGACAAGGTGGAACTGAAGCTTTCTTT. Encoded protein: CASLGQGGTEAFF.

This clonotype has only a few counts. The CDR3 nucleotides read TGCAGTGCTAGCCCCGGGGTTGCAACTAATGAAAAACTGTTTTTT. It yields the protein CSASPGVATNEKLFF. The chain recombines TRBV20-1 with TRBJ1-4; no clear D gene. The CDR3 totals 15 residues. Deletions cut 3 bases from V and 0 bases from J, with 11 bases between. The germline CDR1 and CDR2 sequences are DFQATT and SNEGSKA (reference sequence).

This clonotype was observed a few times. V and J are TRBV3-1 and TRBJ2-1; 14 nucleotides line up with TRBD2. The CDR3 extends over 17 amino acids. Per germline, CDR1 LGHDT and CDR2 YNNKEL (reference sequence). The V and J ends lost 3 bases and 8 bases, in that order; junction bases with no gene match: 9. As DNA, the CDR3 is TGTGCCAGCAGCCAGACCGGGACTAGCGGGAGAGGGCATGAGCAGTTCTTC. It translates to CASSQTGTSGRGHEQFF.

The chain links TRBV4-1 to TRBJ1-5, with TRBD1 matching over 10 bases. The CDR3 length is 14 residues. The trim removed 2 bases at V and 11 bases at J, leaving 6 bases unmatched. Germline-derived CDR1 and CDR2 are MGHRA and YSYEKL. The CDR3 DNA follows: TGCGCCAGCAGCCAAATGGGGACAGGGGCAGCCCAGCATTTT. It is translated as CASSQMGTGAAQHF.